These T cell receptor beta chains were read from a single sample in a study of T cell responses to AZD1222 COVID-19 vaccine. Here immunoSEQ multiplex PCR was the method, and the copy in TCRdb shows in-frame clones only, minus some. The repertoire holds 95,000 to 150,000 clones, with roughly 86% as singletons. The sequencing here drew on peripheral blood, taken on day 0 of AZD1222 vaccination. The source is an adult in good health. Both conserved end residues are part of each CDR3.

V gene,CDR3 protein
TRBV5-1,CASSLSGTIAYNEQFF
TRBV23-1,CASSLGATGRCEAFF
TRBV6-5,CASSYGRRGDHEQYF
TRBV28,CASTRGYYSNQPQHF
TRBV19,CASSIVASGRETQYF
TRBV3-1/TRBV3-2,CASSQDYRTANYGYTF
TRBV19,CASSISSRAGNTIYF
TRBV18,CASSRVGGAADTQYF
TRBV7-9,CASSLGQGKPGYTF
TRBV7-6,CASSSAPGQSFSGANVLTF
TRBV6-1,CASSEGPWKEAFF
TRBV9,CASSVGAGANYGYTF
TRBV5-6,CASSLALGQGGSGANVLTF
TRBV6-2/TRBV6-3,CASSLANSNQPQHF
TRBV7-2,CASSLVGPKSGANVLTF
TRBV4-1,CASSQDSTSGRYEQYF
TRBV7-8,CASNPYGPGGSYEQYF
TRBV7-2,CASSKGGAGANVLTF
TRBV25-1,CASSEYMGETQYF
TRBV2,CASSPLGTNEKLFF
TRBV5-4,CASSLQRGTDTQYF
TRBV7-9,CASSSRWGGQVPYF
TRBV6-1,CASSEAGTDGYEQYF
TRBV6-1,CASRYRQGYSEKLFF
TRBV6-2/TRBV6-3,CASSDLPSTQYF
TRBV5-4,CASTSRDRGTGYEQYF
TRBV11-2,CASSSSRAEQFF
TRBV29-1,CSVEDGGGQFF
TRBV7-3,CASTYSGGGNTGELFF
TRBV15,CASGLLEGQFF
TRBV6-5,CASTVSLQGEAFF
TRBV24-1,CATSASSGTGNYGYTF
TRBV2,CASSSQGQGNQPQHF
TRBV27,CASSFYRGPGYEQYF
TRBV9,CASSAESPGGDVAYGYTF
TRBV28,CASREVDRVVSGYTF
TRBV11-2,CASSLGTGLEQYF
TRBV29-1,CSVAGVRPTYEQYF
TRBV30,CAWSVSSRGETQYF
TRBV9,CASSPTSGRQETQYF
TRBV4-3,CASSQDQLSYSGNTIYF
TRBV29-1,CSVPVAGEQYF
TRBV7-2,CASGQGRSSYEQYF
TRBV3-1/TRBV3-2,CASSLTGATDTQYF
TRBV4-1,CASSQVSGGASSYNEQFF
TRBV4-1,CASSQVRRGQGYTF
TRBV18,CASSRQGTNEKLFF
TRBV4-1,CASSQARDNEQFF
TRBV27,CASSSVGISVEQYF
TRBV5-1,CASSSTSGSWNEQFF
TRBV5-1,CASSLEVGGLSGNTIYF
TRBV27,CASSFVLPTGLGTEAFF
TRBV5-1,CASSWGGQPTGELFF
TRBV19,CASSPQGGAGANVLTF
TRBV28,CASSLWGSSNQPQHF
TRBV6-5,CASSLLRGYEQYF
TRBV27,CASSSPTGRSSYEQYF
TRBV29-1,CSVVAGGTYEQYF
TRBV28,CASSLYGTTYEQYF
TRBV19,CASSVPLGVHTEAFF